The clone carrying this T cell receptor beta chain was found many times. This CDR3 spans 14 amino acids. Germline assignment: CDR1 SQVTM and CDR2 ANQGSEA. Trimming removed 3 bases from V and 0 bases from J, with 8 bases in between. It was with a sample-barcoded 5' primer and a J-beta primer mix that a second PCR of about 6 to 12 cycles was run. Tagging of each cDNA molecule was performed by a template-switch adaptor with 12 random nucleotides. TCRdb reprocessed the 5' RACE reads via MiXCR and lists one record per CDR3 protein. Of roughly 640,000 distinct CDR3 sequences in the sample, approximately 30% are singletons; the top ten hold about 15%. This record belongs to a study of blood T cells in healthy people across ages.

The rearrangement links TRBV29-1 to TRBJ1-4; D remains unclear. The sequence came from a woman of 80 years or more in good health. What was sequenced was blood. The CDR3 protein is CSVDLDATNEKLFF. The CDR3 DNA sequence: TGCAGCGTTGATCTCGATGCAACTAATGAAAAACTGTTTTTT.